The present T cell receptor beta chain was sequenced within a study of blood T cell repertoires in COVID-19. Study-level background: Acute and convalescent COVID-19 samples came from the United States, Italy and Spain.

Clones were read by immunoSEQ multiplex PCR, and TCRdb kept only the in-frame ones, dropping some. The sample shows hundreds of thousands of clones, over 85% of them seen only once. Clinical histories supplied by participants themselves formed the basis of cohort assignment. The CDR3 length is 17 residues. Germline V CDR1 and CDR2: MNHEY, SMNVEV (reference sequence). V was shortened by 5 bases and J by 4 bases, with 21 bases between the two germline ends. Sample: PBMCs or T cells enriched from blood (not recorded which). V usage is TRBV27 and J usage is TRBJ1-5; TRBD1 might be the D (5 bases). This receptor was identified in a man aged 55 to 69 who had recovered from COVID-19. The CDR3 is CASSPRRDLSFNQPQHF. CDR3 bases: TGTGCCAGCAGTCCCCGGAGGGACCTTTCATTTAATCAGCCCCAGCATTTT.